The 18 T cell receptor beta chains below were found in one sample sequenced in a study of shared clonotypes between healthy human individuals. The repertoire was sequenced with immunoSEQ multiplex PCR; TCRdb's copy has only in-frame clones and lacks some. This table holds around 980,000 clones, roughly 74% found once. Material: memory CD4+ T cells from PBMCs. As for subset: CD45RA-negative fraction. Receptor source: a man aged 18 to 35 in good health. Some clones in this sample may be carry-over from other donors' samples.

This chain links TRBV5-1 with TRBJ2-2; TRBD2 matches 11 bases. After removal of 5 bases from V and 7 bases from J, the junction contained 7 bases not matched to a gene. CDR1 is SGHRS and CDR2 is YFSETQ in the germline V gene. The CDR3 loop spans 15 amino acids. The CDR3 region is CASRSLAGGSGELFF. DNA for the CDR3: TGCGCCAGCAGGTCCCTAGCGGGAGGTAGCGGGGAGCTGTTTTTT.

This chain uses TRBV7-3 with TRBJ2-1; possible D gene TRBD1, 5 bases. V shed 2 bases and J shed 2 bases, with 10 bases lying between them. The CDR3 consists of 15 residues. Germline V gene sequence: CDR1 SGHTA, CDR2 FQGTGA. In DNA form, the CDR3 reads TGTGCCAGCAGCTTATCAAGGGGCCCCTACAATGAGCAGTTCTTC. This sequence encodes CASSLSRGPYNEQFF.

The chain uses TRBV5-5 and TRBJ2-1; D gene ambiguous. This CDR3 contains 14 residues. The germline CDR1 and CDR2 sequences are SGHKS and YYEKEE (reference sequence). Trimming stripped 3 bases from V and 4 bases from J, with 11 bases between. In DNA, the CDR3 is TGTGCCAGCAGCTCGACCCTTGTTTACAATGAGCAGTTCTTC. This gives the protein CASSSTLVYNEQFF.

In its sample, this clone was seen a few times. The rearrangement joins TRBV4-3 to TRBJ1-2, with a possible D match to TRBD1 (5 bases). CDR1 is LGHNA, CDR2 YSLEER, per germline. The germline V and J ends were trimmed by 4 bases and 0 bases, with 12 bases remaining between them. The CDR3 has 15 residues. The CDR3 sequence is CASSPVGTANYGYTF. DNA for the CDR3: TGCGCCAGCAGCCCCGTGGGGACTGCTAACTATGGCTACACCTTC.

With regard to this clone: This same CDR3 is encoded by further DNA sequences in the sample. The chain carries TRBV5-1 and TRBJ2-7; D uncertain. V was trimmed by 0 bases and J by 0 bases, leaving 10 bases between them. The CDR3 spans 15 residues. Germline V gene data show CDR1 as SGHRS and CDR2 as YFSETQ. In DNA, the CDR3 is TGCGCCAGCAGCTTGGGAGGCGGTAGCTCCTACGAGCAGTACTTC. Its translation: CASSLGGGSSYEQYF. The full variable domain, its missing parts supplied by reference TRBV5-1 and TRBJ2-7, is KAGVTQTPRYLIKTRGQQVTLSCSPISGHRSVSWYQQTPGQGLQFLFEYFSETQRNKGNFPGRFSGRQFSNSRSEMNVSTLELGDSALYLCASSLGGGSSYEQYFGPGTRLTVT.

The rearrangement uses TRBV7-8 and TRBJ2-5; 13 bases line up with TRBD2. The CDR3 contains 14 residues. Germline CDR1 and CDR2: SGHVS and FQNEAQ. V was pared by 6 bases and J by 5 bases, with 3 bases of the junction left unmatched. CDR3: CASSRTSGSETQYF. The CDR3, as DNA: TGTGCCAGCAGTCGGACTAGCGGGAGTGAGACCCAGTACTTC. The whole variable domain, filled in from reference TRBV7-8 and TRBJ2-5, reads GAGVSQSPRYKVAKRGQDVALRCDPISGHVSLFWYQQALGQGPEFLTYFQNEAQLDKSGLPSDRFFAERPEGSVSTLKIQRTQQEDSAVYLCASSRTSGSETQYFGPGTRLLVL.

The CDR3 loop is CASSPRQMYNEKLFF. The CDR3 DNA sequence: TGCGCCAGCAGCCCCCGACAGATGTATAATGAAAAACTGTTTTTT. The chain joins TRBV5-1 to TRBJ1-4; weak D call: TRBD1 (5 bases). Trimming cost V 4 bases and J 4 bases, with 14 bases left between them. From germline, CDR1 is SGHRS and CDR2 YFSETQ. CDR3 length equals 15 residues. The complete variable domain, with remaining parts taken from reference TRBV5-1 and TRBJ1-4, reads KAGVTQTPRYLIKTRGQQVTLSCSPISGHRSVSWYQQTPGQGLQFLFEYFSETQRNKGNFPGRFSGRQFSNSRSEMNVSTLELGDSALYLCASSPRQMYNEKLFFGSGTQLSVL.

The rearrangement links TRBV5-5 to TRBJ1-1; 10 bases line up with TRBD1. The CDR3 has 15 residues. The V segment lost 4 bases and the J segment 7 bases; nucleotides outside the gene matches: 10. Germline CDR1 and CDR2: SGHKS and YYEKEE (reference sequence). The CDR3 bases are TGTGCCAGCAGCCCGACTCCCGGGACAGGGGTTGAAGCTTTCTTT. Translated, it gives CASSPTPGTGVEAFF.

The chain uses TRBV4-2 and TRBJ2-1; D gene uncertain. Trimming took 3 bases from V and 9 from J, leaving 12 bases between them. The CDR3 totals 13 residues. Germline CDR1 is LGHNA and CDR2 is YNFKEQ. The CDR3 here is CASSQETGSEQFF. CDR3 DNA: TGTGCCAGCAGCCAGGAGACTGGATCTGAGCAGTTCTTC.

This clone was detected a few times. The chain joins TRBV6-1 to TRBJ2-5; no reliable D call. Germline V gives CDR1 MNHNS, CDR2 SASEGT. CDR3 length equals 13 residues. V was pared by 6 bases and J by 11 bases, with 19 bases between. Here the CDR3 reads CASSGRYLRWQYF. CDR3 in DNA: TGTGCCAGCAGCGGACGGTACTTACGATGGCAGTACTTC.

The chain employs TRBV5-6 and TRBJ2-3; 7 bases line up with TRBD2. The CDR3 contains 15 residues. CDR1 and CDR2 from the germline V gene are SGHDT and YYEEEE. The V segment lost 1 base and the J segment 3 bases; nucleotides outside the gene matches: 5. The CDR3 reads CASSLPGGRTDTQYF. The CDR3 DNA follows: TGTGCCAGCAGCTTGCCGGGAGGAAGGACAGATACGCAGTATTTT.

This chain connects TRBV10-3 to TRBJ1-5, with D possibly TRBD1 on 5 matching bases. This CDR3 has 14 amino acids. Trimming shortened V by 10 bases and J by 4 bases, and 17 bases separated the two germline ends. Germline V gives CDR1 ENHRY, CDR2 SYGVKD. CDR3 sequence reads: CATQTGGENQPQHF. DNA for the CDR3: TGTGCCACCCAAACGGGGGGGGAAAATCAGCCCCAGCATTTT.

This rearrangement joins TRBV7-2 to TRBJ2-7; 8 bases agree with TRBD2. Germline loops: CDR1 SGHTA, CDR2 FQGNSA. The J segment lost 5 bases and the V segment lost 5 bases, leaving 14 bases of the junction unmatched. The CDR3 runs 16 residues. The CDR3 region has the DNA TGTGCCAGCAGCCAAAAAAACGGGGGGGCACGTAACGAGCAGTACTTC. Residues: CASSQKNGGARNEQYF.

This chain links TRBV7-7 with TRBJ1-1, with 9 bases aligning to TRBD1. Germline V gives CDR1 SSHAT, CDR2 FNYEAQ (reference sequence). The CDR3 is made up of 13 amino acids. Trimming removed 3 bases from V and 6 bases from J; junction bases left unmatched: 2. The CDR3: CASSLTGGSEAFF. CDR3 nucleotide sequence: TGTGCCAGCAGCTTGACAGGGGGGTCTGAAGCTTTCTTT.

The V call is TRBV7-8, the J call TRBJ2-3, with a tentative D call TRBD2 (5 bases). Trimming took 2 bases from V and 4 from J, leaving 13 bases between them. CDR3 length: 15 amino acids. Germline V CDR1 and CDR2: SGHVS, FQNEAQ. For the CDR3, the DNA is TGTGCCAGCAGCTTATTACTCCTAGCCTCAGATACGCAGTATTTT. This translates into CASSLLLLASDTQYF. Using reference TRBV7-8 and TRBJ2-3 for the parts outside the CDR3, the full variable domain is GAGVSQSPRYKVAKRGQDVALRCDPISGHVSLFWYQQALGQGPEFLTYFQNEAQLDKSGLPSDRFFAERPEGSVSTLKIQRTQQEDSAVYLCASSLLLLASDTQYFGPGTRLTVL.

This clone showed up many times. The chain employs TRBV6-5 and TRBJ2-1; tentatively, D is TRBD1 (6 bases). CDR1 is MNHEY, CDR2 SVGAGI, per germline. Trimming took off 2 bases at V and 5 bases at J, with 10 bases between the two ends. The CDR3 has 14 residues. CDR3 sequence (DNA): TGTGCCAGCAGTTACCCCGGACAGAACAATGAGCAGTTCTTC. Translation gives CASSYPGQNNEQFF.

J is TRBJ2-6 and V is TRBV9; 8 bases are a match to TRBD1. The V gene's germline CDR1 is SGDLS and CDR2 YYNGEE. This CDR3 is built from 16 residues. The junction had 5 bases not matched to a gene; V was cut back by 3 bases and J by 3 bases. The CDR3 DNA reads TGTGCCAGCAGCGCAGGACAGGGACTTGGGGCCAACGTCCTGACTTTC. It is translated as CASSAGQGLGANVLTF. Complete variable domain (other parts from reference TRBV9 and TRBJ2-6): DSGVTQTPKHLITATGQRVTLRCSPRSGDLSVYWYQQSLDQGLQFLIQYYNGEERAKGNILERFSAQQFPDLHSELNLSSLELGDSALYFCASSAGQGLGANVLTFGAGSRLTVL.

The CDR3: CASSPDGGNQPQHF. The CDR3 nucleotides read TGTGCCAGCTCACCAGACGGAGGGAATCAGCCCCAGCATTTT. This sequence joins TRBV18 and TRBJ1-5; D uncertain. The CDR3 spans 14 residues. The germline V and J ends were trimmed by 2 bases and 4 bases, with 9 bases remaining between them. Germline values: CDR1 KGHSH, CDR2 LQKENI.